This TCR beta chain was sequenced in a study of blood T cells in healthy people across ages (dated by TCRdb to between 2014 and 2017). Notes on the research overall: Template switching captured roughly one uniquely barcoded TCR beta cDNA molecule per two T cells in model experiments. To track age-related changes in TCR beta repertoire diversity, the study relied on deep sequencing normalized with unique cDNA molecular identifiers. The donors were divided into four age groups: young (average approximately 17 years), middle-aged (approximately 41), aged (approximately 64) and long-lived (about 84). To avoid experimental bias, donors of different ages were randomly spread across the sequencing lanes. Using the same blood draw, the study looked at two additional independent replicas of 1 million unique cDNA reads for two donors, one aged 18 to 29 and the other aged 80 or older.

The donors were 40 or so Caucasian individuals from Russia, aged about 6 to 95 years, who were systemically healthy. Each donor gave ten milliliters of peripheral blood, collected into EDTA-treated Vacutainer tubes. Ficoll-Paque density-gradient centrifugation was used to isolate PBMCs, with at least 6.5 million per sample. Trizol reagent was used to extract total RNA from PBMCs, with at least 6 micrograms per sample. Naive CD45RAhigh/CD27high T cell percentages were measured by flow cytometry on a PBMC aliquot from every donor. The study at large found these results: Estimates of total diversity from one million sequenced T cells were regarded as lower bounds and underestimates. Observed TCR beta diversity per million T cells fell roughly linearly with age, and a significant reduction was already apparent by age roughly 41. Compared with the aged group, the long-lived group had more naive CD4+ T cells, fewer expanded clones and increased TCR diversity, a pattern suggesting age selection. There was a strong correlation between observed TCR beta diversity and the percentage of naive T cells measured by flow cytometry. Since profiling was done on bulk unsorted PBMCs, naive and antigen-experienced compartments could not be conclusively compared. Donor CMV infection status was unknown, potentially confounding age-related changes in expanded clonotypes.

The CDR3 runs 18 amino acids, cysteine and phenylalanine included. The DNA shown is the 54-base CDR3, in frame from base 1. V gives up 3 bases and J gives up 4 bases, and the segment between their germline ends measures 24 bases. The CDR1 and CDR2 encoded by the germline V gene are MNHEY and SVGEGT. Receptor amplification or capture employed 5' RACE. The reads were generated on an Illumina HiSeq 2500. A second PCR of about 7 to 12 cycles was run with a J-beta primer mix and a sample-barcoded 5' primer. A unique molecular identifier was introduced onto each TCR beta cDNA molecule by a template-switch 5' adaptor carrying 12 random nucleotides. Each sample yielded at least 3 million CDR3-containing paired-end reads. All of the RNA was converted into first-strand cDNA using the Mint cDNA synthesis kit, with a TRBC-specific oligonucleotide serving as the primer. All cDNA was treated with uracil-DNA glycosylase and then went through a first 18-cycle PCR with the universal primers M1SS and BC2_uni_R. Per the authors' processing: For normalization, 1 million high-quality reads were randomly selected from each sample, with every read carrying a distinct molecular identifier. Reads with shared molecular identifiers were discarded instead of being binned into consensus sequences. CDR3 identification, clonotype clustering and error correction used MiTCR with a Q25 quality threshold and the strictest error-elimination algorithm. A nonparametric unseen species model using Euler transformation provided a lower-bound estimate of total TCR beta diversity. Using fastp at Q25 and MiXCR, TCRdb reprocessed the public reads and kept productive beta chains. CDR3 protein duplicates are merged, each entry listing the most common genes and DNA. The authors' filters were not applied to this entry. The sample data list around 800,000 distinct CDR3 sequences, and roughly 46% of these were observed just once. Less than 20% of the sample is taken by the ten largest.

About this clonotype: Its antigen target is currently unknown. Base qualities are not provided; no much larger clone lies one nucleotide away.

This chain joins TRBV6-2 or TRBV6-3 to TRBJ1-1, with the D gene too uncertain to name. The TCR sequence derives from a man aged 80 or over in good health. The sample taken for sequencing was blood. The CDR3 protein sequence reads: CASSYNPRTPIRITEAFF. The DNA sequence follows: TGTGCCAGCAGTTATAATCCTAGGACTCCTATACGAATCACTGAAGCTTTCTTT.